The entry below describes one TCR beta chain. Its antigen remains unknown. PCR involved 60 Vbeta and 13 Jbeta primers. TCRdb keeps only in-frame clones here, not all; method: immunoSEQ multiplex PCR. The table lists approximately 130,000 clones, approximately 80% of them singletons, with around 3% in the top ten. When sampled, the donors appeared nominally healthy, though they likely had unrecorded immune exposures. This sample is part of a study of cytomegalovirus exposure and HLA in healthy donors. V shed 0 bases, J shed 6 bases, and the junction held 11 bases outside the gene matches. Germline V CDR1 and CDR2: LNHNV, YYDKDF (reference sequence). The CDR3 runs 17 residues. Study findings and constraints: No immune exposure information besides CMV serostatus was available. Some V segments could not be told apart, so they were left out, TRBV6-2 and TRBV6-3 among them. High specificity and sensitivity for cytomegalovirus status were reported for the classifier.

The TCR originated in a boy aged 2-15 years in good health and CMV-seronegative. The source material was PBMCs. The genes are TRBV15 and TRBJ2-1; 7 nucleotides align to TRBD1. The CDR3: CATSRDPGRGRGNEQFF. The CDR3 nucleotides read TGTGCCACCAGCAGAGATCCAGGCAGGGGGAGAGGCAATGAGCAGTTCTTC.